Sequencing of this T cell receptor beta chain was carried out in a study of shared clonotypes between healthy human individuals. Trimming removed 2 bases at V and 2 bases at J, with 6 bases between. Germline values: CDR1 SEHNR, CDR2 FQNEAQ (reference sequence). CDR3 size: 14 residues. This table comes from immunoSEQ multiplex PCR, and its TCRdb copy is limited to in-frame clones, with some not included. Among around 550,000 clones listed, approximately 96% were seen once. CD8 cells regarded as naive lacked CD45RO, were positively chosen for CCR7, and omitted terminally differentiated effector memory CD45RA+ cells.

The V and J genes are TRBV7-9 and TRBJ2-2, with unresolved D. The sequence came from a woman aged 25 to 39 in good health. The sample was naive CD8+ T cells sorted from blood. This CDR3 reads CASSLLTNTGELFF. The CDR3 nucleotides read TGTGCCAGCAGCTTACTGACCAACACCGGGGAGCTGTTTTTT.